This entry is about one T cell receptor (beta chain). The sample originates from a study of identical twins. No donor was unhealthy or non-Caucasian. The CDR3 length is 14 residues. V was cut by 3 bases and J by 6 bases, with 15 bases left in between. Germline CDR1 is DFQATT and CDR2 is SNEGSKA (reference sequence). MiXCR was run by TCRdb on the 5' RACE reads, yielding one entry per CDR3 protein. This table has 1.5 million or so distinct CDR3 sequences, about 31% appearing once. The chain recombines TRBV20-1 with TRBJ1-5; D might be TRBD1 (5 bases). The source of this sequence is a newborn girl in good health. Sequencing was carried out using cord blood. The chain's CDR3 is CSASPRTGTQPQHF. DNA of the CDR3: TGCAGTGCTAGCCCTAGGACGGGGACTCAGCCCCAGCATTTT.